Each of the 20 T cell receptor beta chains below was sequenced from the same sample in a study of blood T cell repertoires in COVID-19. TCRdb keeps only in-frame clones here, not all; method: immunoSEQ multiplex PCR. The data show around 220,000 clones, around nine tenths seen once. The sample consisted of peripheral blood. The receptor source for this set is a woman between 40 and 55 years old who had recovered from COVID-19.

This sequence joins TRBV6-5 and TRBJ2-4, with 7 bases matching TRBD2. The CDR3 runs 15 residues. V lost 0 bases to trimming and J lost 7 bases; unmatched junction nucleotides: 6. Germline V gives CDR1 MNHEY, CDR2 SVGAGI. The CDR3 DNA follows: TGTGCCAGCAGTTACTCGCTCGGGGGAGGGAACATTCAGTACTTC. Encoded protein: CASSYSLGGGNIQYF.

J is TRBJ1-2 and V is TRBV2; 7 positions match TRBD1. The germline gives CDR1 SNHLY, CDR2 FYNNEI. CDR3 length equals 13 residues. After removal of 6 bases from V and 4 bases from J, the junction contained 5 bases not matched to a gene. CDR3 sequence: CASRETGVYGYTF. The CDR3 DNA reads as TGTGCCAGCAGGGAAACAGGGGTCTATGGCTACACCTTC.

This rearrangement joins TRBV5-1 to TRBJ2-2; 10 bases are a match to TRBD1. Germline CDR1 reads SGHRS; CDR2 reads YFSETQ. The CDR3 totals 16 residues. J lost 5 bases, V lost 4 bases, and 8 bases had no gene match. CDR3 in amino acids: CASSVRQGAGTGELFF. The CDR3 DNA reads TGCGCCAGCAGCGTAAGACAGGGGGCCGGTACCGGGGAGCTGTTTTTT.

The DNA for the CDR3 is TGTGCCAGCAGCTTAGATCACTCAACTAATACGCAGTATTTT. Its protein product is CASSLDHSTNTQYF. The chain carries TRBV11-2 and TRBJ2-3, with D unclear. Per the germline V gene, CDR1 is SGHAT and CDR2 is FQNNGV. Trimming left V 0 bases short and J 7 bases short, with 11 bases between. The CDR3 totals 14 residues.

The chain carries TRBV7-2 and TRBJ1-4; 7 bases are a match to TRBD1. J lost 8 bases, V lost 4 bases, and 7 bases had no gene match. There are 14 residues in the CDR3. CDR1 is SGHTA, CDR2 FQGNSA, per germline. The DNA for the CDR3 is TGTGCCAGCAGCTCGGACAGGATTCTAGAAAAACTGTTTTTT. This gives the protein CASSSDRILEKLFF.

The chain recombines TRBV15 with TRBJ2-3; maybe TRBD2 (5 bases). Germline lookup yields CDR1 LNHNV and CDR2 YYDKDF (reference sequence). The CDR3 consists of 14 residues. Trimming left V 0 bases short and J 1 base short, with 5 bases between. In DNA, the CDR3 is TGTGCCACCAGCAGAGACGGGGGCACAGATACGCAGTATTTT. It specifies CATSRDGGTDTQYF.

The chain couples TRBV5-4 to TRBJ1-6, with 7 bases lining up with TRBD1. This CDR3 is built from 14 residues. Trimming removed 3 bases from V and 7 bases from J; junction bases left unmatched: 4. The V gene's germline CDR1 is SGHNT and CDR2 YYREEE (reference sequence). The CDR3 bases are TGTGCCAGCAGCTATCAGGGGGGAAATTCACCCCTCCACTTT. Translation: CASSYQGGNSPLHF. Complete variable domain (other parts from reference TRBV5-4 and TRBJ1-6): ETGVTQSPTHLIKTRGQQVTLRCSSQSGHNTVSWYQQALGQGPQFIFQYYREEENGRGNFPPRFSGLQFPNYSSELNVNALELDDSALYLCASSYQGGNSPLHFGNGTRLTVT.

The V gene is TRBV11-1, the J gene TRBJ2-1, with D possibly being TRBD2 (6 bases). The V end lost 5 bases, the J end lost 4 bases, and 15 bases lay between the germline ends. The germline CDR1 and CDR2 sequences are SGHAT and FQDESV (reference sequence). The CDR3 is made up of 15 amino acids. The CDR3 DNA sequence: TGTGCCAGCAGCCCTAGGGCTAGCGTATACAATGAGCAGTTCTTC. Its protein is CASSPRASVYNEQFF.

The rearrangement uses TRBV7-9 and TRBJ2-5; possibly TRBD2 for D (6 bases). V dropped 5 bases and J dropped 1 base, with 14 bases sitting between them. In germline, CDR1 is SEHNR, CDR2 FQNEAQ (reference sequence). The CDR3 runs to 15 residues. CDR3 region: CASSHYRDFQETQYF. The CDR3, as DNA: TGTGCCAGCAGCCATTACCGGGACTTCCAAGAGACCCAGTACTTC.

In this sample, this clone turned up once. The rearrangement links TRBV11-3 to TRBJ1-4; 12 bases fit TRBD1. Germline-derived CDR1 and CDR2 are SGHNT and YENEEA. The CDR3 runs to 18 residues. Unmatched junction bases numbered 7, after V lost 0 bases and J lost 5 bases. The CDR3 nucleotides read TGTGCCAGCAGCTTAGATATGGGGACAGGGGGCAAAAATGAAAAACTGTTTTTT. It is translated as CASSLDMGTGGKNEKLFF.

The chain carries TRBV27 and TRBJ2-1, with 14 bases lining up with TRBD2. The CDR3 totals 18 residues. After removal of 5 bases from V and 1 base from J, the junction contained 7 bases not matched to a gene. Per germline, CDR1 MNHEY and CDR2 SMNVEV (reference sequence). CDR3 sequence: CASSAGTSGSWSYNEQFF. For the CDR3, the DNA is TGTGCCAGCAGTGCCGGGACTAGCGGGAGTTGGTCCTACAATGAGCAGTTCTTC.

V is TRBV21-1 and J is TRBJ2-2; no check of the table's D call, TRBD2, against the DNA was made. TRBV21-1 is a pseudogene locus. The length of the CDR3 is 16 residues. CDR3 loop: CASSKFLAENTGELFF. The CDR3 bases are TGTGCCAGCAGCAAATTCCTAGCGGAGAACACCGGGGAGCTGTTTTTT.

The V and J genes are TRBV6-6 and TRBJ1-3; D call uncertain. Between the trimmed V and J ends, which lost 6 bases and 1 base, there was a span of 16 bases. The CDR3 extends over 16 amino acids. Germline V gene sequence: CDR1 MNHNY, CDR2 SVGAGI (reference sequence). CDR3 protein: CASRYPGPISGNTIYF. The CDR3 bases are TGTGCCAGCAGATATCCCGGTCCGATTTCTGGAAACACCATATATTTT.

This rearrangement joins TRBV4-3 to TRBJ2-7; 10 bases match TRBD2. This CDR3 has 17 residues. Looked up from germline, CDR1 is LGHNA and CDR2 is YSLEER. Trimming at V came to 3 bases and at J to 2 bases, leaving 10 bases not matched to a gene. In DNA, the CDR3 is TGCGCCAGCAGCCAGAGGATCGGACTAGCGGTCGCCTACGAGCAGTACTTC. Protein: CASSQRIGLAVAYEQYF.

The chain's CDR3 is CASSRGLQMYEQYF. CDR3 in DNA: TGTGCCAGTAGTAGAGGACTGCAGATGTACGAGCAGTACTTC. The chain couples TRBV19 to TRBJ2-7; tentative D call: TRBD2 (5 bases). The V end was cut by 4 bases, the J end by 4 bases, with 14 bases between. Germline loops: CDR1 LNHDA, CDR2 SQIVND (reference sequence). The CDR3 sequence is 14 residues long.

This chain uses TRBV3-1 (or the pseudogene TRBV3-2) with TRBJ2-3, with TRBD2 matching 7 bases. Germline-derived CDR1 and CDR2 are LGHDT and YNNKEL (reference sequence). V dropped 0 bases and J dropped 3; count of bases not matched to a gene: 12. CDR3 size: 18 residues. The CDR3: CASSQDTWGRAGTDTQYF. The CDR3 DNA reads TGTGCCAGCAGCCAAGATACATGGGGGAGGGCCGGTACAGATACGCAGTATTTT.

This clone came up once. The gene calls are TRBV4-1 and TRBJ1-2; D uncertain. CDR3 size: 15 residues. Germline CDR1 is MGHRA and CDR2 is YSYEKL. The ends were cut back, 0 bases at V and 4 bases at J, with 12 bases in the middle. The CDR3 DNA sequence: TGCGCCAGCAGCCAAGATAGTCGGCAGGTCTATGGCTACACCTTC. This gives the protein CASSQDSRQVYGYTF.

The CDR3 spells CASSPQRGAVSGNQPQHF. The CDR3 DNA reads TGTGCCAGCAGTCCCCAAAGGGGTGCTGTTTCGGGCAATCAGCCCCAGCATTTT. The chain uses TRBV28 and TRBJ1-5; the D gene is possibly TRBD1 (5 bases). This CDR3 has 18 residues. The V gene lost 5 bases and the J gene lost 2 bases, with 22 bases spanning the gap. Germline loops: CDR1 MDHEN, CDR2 SYDVKM.

The chain carries TRBV10-3 and TRBJ2-1, with a tentative D call TRBD2 (5 bases). CDR3 length: 14 residues. Trimming pared 3 bases from V and 8 bases from J, leaving 14 bases between. The germline CDR1 and CDR2 sequences are ENHRY and SYGVKD. The CDR3 bases are TGTGCCATCAGTGAACAAGCGGCACGGGATGAGCAGTTCTTC. It specifies CAISEQAARDEQFF.

J is TRBJ1-1 and V is TRBV5-1; no clear D gene. Germline lookup yields CDR1 SGHRS and CDR2 YFSETQ. Deletions cut 3 bases from V and 0 bases from J, with 9 bases between. The CDR3 covers 14 residues. The CDR3 sequence is CASSSGLMNTEAFF. CDR3 in DNA: TGCGCCAGCAGCTCCGGACTTATGAACACTGAAGCTTTCTTT.